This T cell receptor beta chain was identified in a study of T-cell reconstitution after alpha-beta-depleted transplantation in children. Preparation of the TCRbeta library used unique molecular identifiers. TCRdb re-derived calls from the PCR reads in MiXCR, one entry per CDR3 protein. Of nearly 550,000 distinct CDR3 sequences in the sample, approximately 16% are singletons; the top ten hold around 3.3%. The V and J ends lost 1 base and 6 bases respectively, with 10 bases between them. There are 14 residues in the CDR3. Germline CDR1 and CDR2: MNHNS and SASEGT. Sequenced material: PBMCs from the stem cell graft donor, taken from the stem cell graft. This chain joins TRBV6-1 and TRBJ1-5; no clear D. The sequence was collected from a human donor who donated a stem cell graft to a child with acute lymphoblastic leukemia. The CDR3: CASSEGEGGQPQHF. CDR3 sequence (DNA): TGTGCCAGCAGTGAAGGGGAGGGAGGTCAGCCCCAGCATTTT.